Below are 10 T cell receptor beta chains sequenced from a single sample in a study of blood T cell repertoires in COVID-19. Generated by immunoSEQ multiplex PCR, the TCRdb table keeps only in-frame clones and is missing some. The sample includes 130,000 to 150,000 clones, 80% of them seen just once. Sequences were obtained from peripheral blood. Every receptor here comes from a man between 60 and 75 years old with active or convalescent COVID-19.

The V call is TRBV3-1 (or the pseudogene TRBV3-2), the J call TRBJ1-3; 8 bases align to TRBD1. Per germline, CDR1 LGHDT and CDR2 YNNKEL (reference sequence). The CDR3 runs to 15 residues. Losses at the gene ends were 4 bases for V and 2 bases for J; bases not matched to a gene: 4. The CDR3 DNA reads TGTGCCAGCAGCCTGGACAGGGCGGCTGGAAACACCATATATTTT. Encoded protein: CASSLDRAAGNTIYF.

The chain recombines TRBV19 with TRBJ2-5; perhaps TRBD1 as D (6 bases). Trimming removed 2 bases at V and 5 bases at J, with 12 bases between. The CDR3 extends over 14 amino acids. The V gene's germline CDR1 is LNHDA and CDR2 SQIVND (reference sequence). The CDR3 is CASSISGALETQYF. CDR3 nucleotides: TGTGCCAGTAGTATATCAGGGGCGTTGGAGACCCAGTACTTC.

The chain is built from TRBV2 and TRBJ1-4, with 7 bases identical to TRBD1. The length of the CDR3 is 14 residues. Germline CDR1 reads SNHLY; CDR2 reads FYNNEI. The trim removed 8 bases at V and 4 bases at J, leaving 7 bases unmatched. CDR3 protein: CASVPDRYNEKLFF. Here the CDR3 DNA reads TGTGCCAGCGTGCCGGACAGGTATAATGAAAAACTGTTTTTT. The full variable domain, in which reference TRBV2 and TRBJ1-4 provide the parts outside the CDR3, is EPEVTQTPSHQVTQMGQEVILRCVPISNHLYFYWYRQILGQKVEFLVSFYNNEISEKSEIFDDQFSVERPDGSNFTLKIRSTKLEDSAMYFCASVPDRYNEKLFFGSGTQLSVL.

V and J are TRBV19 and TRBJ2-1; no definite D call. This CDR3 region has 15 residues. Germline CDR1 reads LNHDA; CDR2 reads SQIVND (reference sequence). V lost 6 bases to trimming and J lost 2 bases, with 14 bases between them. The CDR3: CASSSVERTYNEQFF. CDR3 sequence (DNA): TGTGCCAGTAGCAGCGTGGAGCGAACCTACAATGAGCAGTTCTTC.

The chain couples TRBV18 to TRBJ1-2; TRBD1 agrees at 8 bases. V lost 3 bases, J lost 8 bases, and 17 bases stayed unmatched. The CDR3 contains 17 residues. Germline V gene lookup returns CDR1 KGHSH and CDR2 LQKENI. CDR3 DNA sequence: TGTGCCAGCTCACCGTACCCCGGACAGGGTGGACCGGGAGGCTACACCTTC. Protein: CASSPYPGQGGPGGYTF. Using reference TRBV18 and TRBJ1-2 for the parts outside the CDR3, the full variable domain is NAGVMQNPRHLVRRRGQEARLRCSPMKGHSHVYWYRQLPEEGLKFMVYLQKENIIDESGMPKERFSAEFPKEGPSILRIQQVVRGDSAAYFCASSPYPGQGGPGGYTFGSGTRLTVV.

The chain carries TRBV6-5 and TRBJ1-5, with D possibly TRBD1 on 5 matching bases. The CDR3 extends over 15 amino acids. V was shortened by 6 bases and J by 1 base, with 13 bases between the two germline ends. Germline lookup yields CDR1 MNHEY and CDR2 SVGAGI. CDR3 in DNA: TGTGCCAGCAGAGACTGGGGCGGCAGCAATCAGCCCCAGCATTTT. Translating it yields CASRDWGGSNQPQHF.

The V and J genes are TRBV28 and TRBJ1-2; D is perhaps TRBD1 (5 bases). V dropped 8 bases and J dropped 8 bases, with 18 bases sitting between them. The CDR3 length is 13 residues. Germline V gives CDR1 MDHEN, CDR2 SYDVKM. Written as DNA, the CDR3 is TGTGCCAGCCACATACGGGGGGGTTTAGGCTACACCTTC. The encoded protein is CASHIRGGLGYTF.

As DNA, the CDR3 is TGTGCCAGCAGTTACTTTCAGGGGGGCGCGAGGCATTTT. Its translation is CASSYFQGGARHF. V usage is TRBV6-2 or TRBV6-3 and J usage is TRBJ1-5, with TRBD1 identical over 7 bases. Looked up from germline, CDR1 is MNHEY and CDR2 is SVGEGT. CDR3 length: 13 residues. V was clipped by 1 base and J by 15 bases; unmatched bases: 9.

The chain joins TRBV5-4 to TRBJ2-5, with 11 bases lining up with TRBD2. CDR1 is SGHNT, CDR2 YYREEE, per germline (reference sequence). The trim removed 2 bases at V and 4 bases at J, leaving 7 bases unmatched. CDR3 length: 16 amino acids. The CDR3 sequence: CASSLVLAGGGETQYF. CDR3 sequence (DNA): TGTGCCAGCAGCTTAGTCCTAGCGGGAGGAGGAGAGACCCAGTACTTC.

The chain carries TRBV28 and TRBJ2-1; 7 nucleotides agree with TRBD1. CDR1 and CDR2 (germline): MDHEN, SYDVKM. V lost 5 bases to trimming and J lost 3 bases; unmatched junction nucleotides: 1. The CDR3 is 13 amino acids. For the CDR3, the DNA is TGTGCCAGCAGTAGGACAGGCTACAATGAGCAGTTCTTC. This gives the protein CASSRTGYNEQFF.